This T cell receptor (beta chain) was recorded in a study of T cell responses to AZD1222 COVID-19 vaccine. This CDR3 has 13 residues. Germline loops: CDR1 SGHTA, CDR2 FQGTGA. V lost 4 bases and J lost 1, with 8 bases in between. Profiled with immunoSEQ multiplex PCR; TCRdb holds only in-frame clones, not every one. The repertoire holds approximately 150,000 clones, with roughly nine tenths as singletons. On this clone itself: Its specificity is unknown.

Points from the study as a whole: Repertoires were sampled only after the peak T cell response. Among those given AZD1222, only 5 to 7 were seropositive at baseline.

The chain has TRBV7-3 and TRBJ2-7; the D gene is possibly TRBD1 (5 bases). This material consisted of peripheral blood, taken 28 days after the second dose of the MenACWY control vaccine. This receptor was obtained from an adult who received the MenACWY meningococcal vaccine as a control. CDR3 region: CASSYDRSYEQYF. In DNA form, the CDR3 reads TGTGCCAGCAGCTACGACAGATCCTACGAGCAGTACTTC.